The 2 T cell receptor beta chains below all came from one sample that was sequenced in a study of CD8 T cells in ankylosing spondylitis. Study-level findings and limits: Characteristic, it appeared, of ankylosing spondylitis blood was a TCR beta motif of fewer than 10 highly homologous variants.

Via MiXCR, TCRdb re-called the 5' RACE reads, giving one row per CDR3 protein. The sample records 400,000 or so distinct CDR3 sequences, roughly 26% being singletons. What these receptors recognize is not known. Sample: blood, either unsorted or a sorted T cell fraction (not recorded which). All receptors come from a male donor with ankylosing spondylitis.

V gene TRBV7-2 combines with J gene TRBJ2-3, with D possibly TRBD2 on 6 matching bases. V lost 3 bases and J 5 bases, leaving 18 bases between the germline ends. The CDR3 length is 16 residues. CDR1 SGHTA and CDR2 FQGNSA come from the germline V gene. The CDR3 sequence is CASSLRGEPLGDTQYF. In DNA, the CDR3 is TGTGCCAGCAGCTTGCGCGGGGAGCCCCTGGGAGATACGCAGTATTTT.

The gene calls are TRBV20-1 and TRBJ1-5; 11 nucleotides agree with TRBD1. The CDR3 runs 17 residues. Germline CDR1 DFQATT, CDR2 SNEGSKA (reference sequence). V trimming: 0 bases; J trimming: 6 bases; junction bases outside the gene matches: 10. Here the CDR3 reads CSARDLGTGGVGQPQHF. DNA for the CDR3: TGCAGTGCTAGAGATTTGGGGACAGGGGGAGTAGGTCAGCCCCAGCATTTT.